Listed below are T cell receptor beta chains from one sample, sequenced in a study of cytomegalovirus exposure and HLA in healthy donors. Assay used: immunoSEQ multiplex PCR; TCRdb lists only in-frame clones, some missing. The table shows some 190,000 clones, with 70% to 90% occurring only once. Sequences were obtained from PBMCs. The receptors come from a woman aged 18-29 years in good health and CMV-seronegative. Each CDR3 is given without its conserved first and last residue. Fields, in order: V gene, D gene, J gene, CDR3 length, clone size, CDR3 protein. A D gene is named only where the DNA matches it firmly. Rows may omit the clone size; those that give it use once, few, many or a size class.

v_call: TRBV4-2; d_call: TRBD2; j_call: TRBJ2-7; cdr3_length: 14; clone_size: -; cdr3_aa: ASSQVETSGHYEQY
v_call: TRBV29-1; d_call: -; j_call: TRBJ2-2; cdr3_length: 12; clone_size: -; cdr3_aa: SAAGLRSPGELF
v_call: TRBV7-2; d_call: -; j_call: TRBJ2-7; cdr3_length: 13; clone_size: -; cdr3_aa: ASSLGQSPSYEQY
v_call: TRBV25-1; d_call: -; j_call: TRBJ1-3; cdr3_length: 12; clone_size: -; cdr3_aa: AASEAYSGNTIY
v_call: TRBV11-2; d_call: TRBD2; j_call: TRBJ2-3; cdr3_length: 17; clone_size: once; cdr3_aa: ASSLRRGYRGSNSDTQY
v_call: TRBV5-4; d_call: -; j_call: TRBJ2-2; cdr3_length: 11; clone_size: -; cdr3_aa: ASSLRGGGELF
v_call: TRBV9; d_call: -; j_call: TRBJ1-1; cdr3_length: 12; clone_size: -; cdr3_aa: ASSVVGVGTEAF
v_call: TRBV23-1; d_call: TRBD1; j_call: TRBJ1-3; cdr3_length: 16; clone_size: -; cdr3_aa: ASSQYIESGQGGNTIY
v_call: TRBV11-3; d_call: -; j_call: TRBJ2-7; cdr3_length: 12; clone_size: once; cdr3_aa: ASSLEEQSYEQY
v_call: TRBV4-1; d_call: -; j_call: TRBJ1-1; cdr3_length: 14; clone_size: -; cdr3_aa: ASSPPGGRGYTEAF
v_call: TRBV5-4; d_call: TRBD1; j_call: TRBJ2-7; cdr3_length: 13; clone_size: -; cdr3_aa: ASSPTDRVAHEQY
v_call: TRBV13; d_call: TRBD1; j_call: TRBJ1-2; cdr3_length: 12; clone_size: -; cdr3_aa: ASSLESGGNGYT